These 10 T cell receptor beta chains were sequenced from one sample in a study of blood T cell repertoires in COVID-19. Some clones are missing from TCRdb's copy, which holds only in-frame ones; the method was immunoSEQ multiplex PCR. The sample comprises 120,000 or so clones, around 86% of which are singletons, and just over 6.5% rests with the top ten. Input material: peripheral blood. The source of these receptors is a man at least 80 years old with active or convalescent COVID-19.

The V call is TRBV7-7, the J call TRBJ2-7; 10 nucleotides match TRBD1. The CDR3 runs to 15 residues. V shed 4 bases, J shed 2 bases, and the junction held 5 bases outside the gene matches. Germline V gives CDR1 SSHAT, CDR2 FNYEAQ (reference sequence). The CDR3 is CASSSGQGSTYEQYF. The CDR3 nucleotides read TGTGCCAGCAGCTCGGGACAGGGGAGCACCTACGAGCAGTACTTC.

The gene calls are TRBV5-1 and TRBJ2-7, with TRBD2 matching 8 bases. Germline trimming cut 7 bases from V and 2 bases from J; bases unmatched to any gene: 8. This CDR3 spans 14 amino acids. From germline, CDR1 is SGHRS and CDR2 YFSETQ. CDR3 loop: CASRGGGNPYEQYF. The CDR3 DNA reads TGCGCCAGCCGGGGGGGCGGCAACCCCTACGAGCAGTACTTC.

V usage is TRBV7-9 and J usage is TRBJ2-7, with a weak D call TRBD2 (5 bases). Germline V gene lookup returns CDR1 SEHNR and CDR2 FQNEAQ (reference sequence). CDR3 length equals 14 residues. Trimming removed 1 base at V and 4 bases at J, with 11 bases between. The CDR3 sequence: CASSLDGNVYEQYF. CDR3 sequence (DNA): TGTGCCAGCAGCTTAGACGGGAATGTTTACGAGCAGTACTTC. Based on the CDR3 plus reference TRBV7-9 and TRBJ2-7, the full variable domain is DTGVSQNPRHKITKRGQNVTFRCDPISEHNRLYWYRQTLGQGPEFLTYFQNEAQLEKSRLLSDRFSAERPKGSFSTLEIQRTEQGDSAMYLCASSLDGNVYEQYFGPGTRLTVT.

This clone came up a few times. The rearrangement uses TRBV7-2 and TRBJ1-4; D unclear. The germline V gene encodes CDR1 SGHTA and CDR2 FQGNSA. Trimming cost V 5 bases and J 4 bases, with 14 bases left between them. This CDR3 is 15 amino acids long. Here the CDR3 reads CASSTKAGFNEKLFF. CDR3 DNA: TGTGCCAGCAGCACAAAGGCGGGTTTTAATGAAAAACTGTTTTTT.

The chain joins TRBV2 to TRBJ2-2; no clear D gene. V was pared by 7 bases and J by 0 bases, with 9 bases between. The CDR3 consists of 14 residues. Germline lookup yields CDR1 SNHLY and CDR2 FYNNEI. The CDR3 coding sequence is TGTGCCAGCAAGCAGGCGCCGAACACCGGGGAGCTGTTTTTT. Amino acid sequence: CASKQAPNTGELFF.

The V and J genes are TRBV7-9 and TRBJ2-5; 10 nucleotides agree with TRBD2. Per germline, CDR1 SEHNR and CDR2 FQNEAQ (reference sequence). Trimming took 0 bases from V and 3 from J; bases not matched to a gene: 1. This CDR3 is 15 amino acids long. The CDR3 here is CASSLALAGEETQYF. CDR3 nucleotide sequence: TGTGCCAGCAGCTTAGCTCTAGCGGGAGAAGAGACCCAGTACTTC.

This chain joins TRBV25-1 and TRBJ1-6; D is possibly TRBD1 (5 bases). The CDR3 runs to 14 residues. Germline V gives CDR1 MGHDK, CDR2 SYGVNS. The ends were cut back, 1 base at V and 8 bases at J, with 9 bases in the middle. The CDR3 here is CASSESGLDSPLHF. CDR3 sequence (DNA): TGTGCCAGCAGTGAATCAGGGTTGGATTCACCCCTCCACTTT.

V usage is TRBV9 and J usage is TRBJ2-5, with D possibly TRBD1 on 6 matching bases. This CDR3 has 14 residues. Germline CDR1 SGDLS, CDR2 YYNGEE. The V and J ends lost 1 base and 1 base respectively, with 8 bases between them. The CDR3 protein is CASSVQGRQETQYF. DNA of the CDR3: TGTGCCAGCAGCGTACAGGGGCGCCAAGAGACCCAGTACTTC.

The chain combines TRBV2 with TRBJ1-5, with 8 bases aligning to TRBD1. The CDR3 totals 13 residues. Trimming took 7 bases from V and 4 from J; bases not matched to a gene: 3. The germline gives CDR1 SNHLY, CDR2 FYNNEI. This chain's CDR3 is CASKGTGNQPQHF. In nucleotides, the CDR3 is TGTGCCAGCAAAGGGACAGGAAATCAGCCCCAGCATTTT.

The chain joins TRBV3-1 (or the pseudogene TRBV3-2) to TRBJ2-3; D is undetermined. V gave up 1 base and J gave up 3 bases, with 8 bases separating them. Germline-derived CDR1 and CDR2 are LGHDT and YNNKEL (reference sequence). CDR3 length: 14 amino acids. The CDR3 coding sequence is TGTGCCAGCAGCCAAGTCGCACAGACAGATACGCAGTATTTT. Translating gives CASSQVAQTDTQYF.